This paragraph reports one T cell receptor beta chain. This record belongs to a study of CD8 T cells in Susac syndrome. RNA totalling roughly 0.45 to 1 ug underwent reverse transcription with random hexamers. An immunoSEQ multiplex PCR generated amplified TCR beta CDR3 products spanning 54 Vbeta and 13 Jbeta. TCRdb reprocessed the immunoSEQ multiplex PCR reads via MiXCR and lists one record per CDR3 protein. Counted here are approximately 200,000 distinct CDR3 sequences, approximately 95% occurring once; the ten biggest clones make up 0.082%. Per the germline V gene, CDR1 is LGHDT and CDR2 is YNNKEL (reference sequence). V lost 3 bases and J 5 bases, leaving 6 bases between the germline ends. The CDR3 sequence is 12 residues long.

The chain combines TRBV3-1 with TRBJ2-3; D gene unclear. Sequenced material: CD4+ T cells from PBMCs. The receptor's source is a human donor with multiple sclerosis. The CDR3 sequence is CASSQTRDTQYF. The CDR3, as DNA: TGTGCCAGCAGCCAGACGAGAGATACGCAGTATTTT.